This is a list of T cell receptor beta chains from one sample in a study of OX40 agonist ivuxolimab in advanced cancers. The protocol was immunoSEQ multiplex PCR, while the TCRdb copy is restricted to in-frame clones and leaves out a portion. The sample shows about 85,000 clones, approximately 86% of them seen only once. The sample here was CD4+ or CD8+ T cells sorted from blood, taken in a trial of the OX40 agonist ivuxolimab. These receptors were collected from an adult with an advanced solid tumor such as melanoma, head and neck, liver or kidney cancer. Both conserved end residues are part of each CDR3. The D gene is left open where the match is weak. Size is stated for part of the rows, as once, few or many counts, or as a class when the clone is expanded.

NA,TRBJ2-1,TRBV7-7,NA,CASSLGGRYNEQFF,TGTGCCAGCAGCTTAGGGGGGAGGTACAATGAGCAGTTCTTC
TRBD1,TRBJ1-4,TRBV5-1,NA,CASSPTGATNEKLFF,TGCGCCAGCAGCCCAACAGGGGCAACTAATGAAAAACTGTTTTTT
NA,TRBJ1-6,TRBV5-1,NA,CASSLYQGGSPLHF,TGCGCCAGCAGCTTGTACCAGGGAGGCTCACCCCTCCACTTT
NA,TRBJ1-6,TRBV27,NA,CASSLSTRSSYNSPLHF,TGTGCCAGCAGTTTATCTACCAGGAGCTCCTATAATTCACCCCTCCACTTT
TRBD2,TRBJ2-1,TRBV5-1,once,CASSLLSSGGANEQFF,TGCGCCAGCAGCTTGTTAAGTAGCGGGGGGGCCAATGAGCAGTTCTTC
NA,TRBJ1-6,TRBV27,NA,CASSIQGRGNSPLHF,TGTGCCAGCAGTATACAAGGAAGGGGAAATTCACCCCTCCACTTT
NA,TRBJ1-1,TRBV2,NA,CASSASRATEAFF,TGTGCCAGCAGCGCCAGTCGGGCTACTGAAGCTTTCTTT
TRBD2,TRBJ2-3,TRBV30,few,CACSKGLAGVDTQYF,TGTGCCTGCTCCAAGGGACTAGCGGGGGTCGATACGCAGTATTTT
NA,TRBJ1-5,TRBV7-8,NA,CASSPAASNQPQHF,TGTGCCAGCAGCCCAGCAGCTTCCAATCAGCCCCAGCATTTT
NA,TRBJ2-5,TRBV7-7,NA,CASTYGQGPRETQYF,TGTGCCAGCACCTACGGTCAGGGACCGCGCGAGACCCAGTACTTC
NA,TRBJ1-6,TRBV18,few,CASSPGGGDSPLHF,TGTGCCAGCTCACCAGGTGGGGGGGACTCACCCCTCCACTTT
TRBD2,TRBJ2-2,TRBV9,NA,CASSVVAGGPTGELFF,TGTGCCAGCAGCGTAGTTGCGGGGGGGCCAACCGGGGAGCTGTTTTTT
NA,TRBJ1-2,TRBV5-4,NA,CASSFFSSSYGYTF,TGTGCCAGCAGCTTCTTTAGCAGTAGTTATGGCTACACCTTC
TRBD2,TRBJ2-3,TRBV27,NA,CASTGGGPDTQYF,TGTGCCAGCACCGGGGGGGGGCCAGATACGCAGTATTTT
NA,TRBJ1-1,TRBV15,NA,CATSRGGTQIQRTEAFF,TGTGCCACCAGCAGAGGAGGGACTCAAATACAACGCACTGAAGCTTTCTTT
NA,TRBJ2-7,TRBV19,NA,CASTTTGNSYEQYF,TGTGCCAGTACAACGACAGGTAACTCCTACGAGCAGTACTTC
TRBD2,TRBJ2-3,TRBV7-7,NA,CASSLAGADTQYF,TGTGCTAGCAGCTTAGCGGGGGCGGATACGCAGTATTTT
TRBD2,TRBJ2-2,TRBV7-8,NA,CASSPPAGDTGELFF,TGTGCCAGCAGCCCCCCAGCGGGGGATACCGGGGAGCTGTTTTTT
TRBD1,TRBJ1-6,TRBV28,NA,CASSPGTGRSPLHF,TGTGCCAGCAGTCCGGGGACAGGGAGATCCCCCCTCCACTTT
NA,TRBJ2-3,TRBV1,NA,CTGVVGTQYF,TGCACCGGGGTCGTCGGTACGCAGTATTTT
TRBD2,TRBJ2-3,TRBV11-3,NA,CASSLGVTSDDTQYF,TGTGCCAGCAGCTTAGGTGTGACTAGCGACGATACGCAGTATTTT
NA,TRBJ1-2,TRBV7-2,once,CASSLAWTQGYGYTF,TGTGCCAGCAGCTTAGCTTGGACGCAGGGCTATGGCTACACCTTC
TRBD1,TRBJ2-1,TRBV30,NA,CAWREGWAGGEQFF,TGTGCCTGGAGGGAAGGGTGGGCAGGGGGTGAGCAGTTCTTC
NA,TRBJ1-4,TRBV2,NA,CASTLFQQKNEKLFF,TGTGCCAGCACTTTATTTCAACAGAAGAACGAAAAACTGTTTTTT
TRBD1,TRBJ2-1,TRBV5-6,NA,CATYPGTGGPNEQFF,TGTGCCACCTATCCCGGGACAGGGGGCCCGAATGAGCAGTTCTTC
TRBD1,TRBJ1-5,TRBV28,NA,CASSSAGTGIRQPQHF,TGTGCCAGCAGTTCCGCCGGGACAGGGATCAGGCAGCCCCAGCATTTT
NA,TRBJ1-6,TRBV15,NA,CATSRVGGSPLHF,TGTGCCACCAGCAGAGTGGGAGGATCACCCCTCCACTTT
NA,TRBJ2-5,TRBV15,once,CATSTGLGQETQYF,TGTGCCACCAGCACTGGACTGGGTCAAGAGACCCAGTACTTC
TRBD1,TRBJ2-3,TRBV5-1,NA,CASSLSRDRVGATDTQYF,TGCGCCAGCAGCCTGTCCCGGGACAGGGTAGGTGCCACAGATACGCAGTATTTT
NA,TRBJ1-1,TRBV4-2,NA,CASSRDTRAEAFF,TGTGCCAGCAGCCGTGATACTAGGGCTGAAGCTTTCTTT
NA,TRBJ2-3,TRBV13,once,CASSRGGGADTQYF,TGTGCCAGCAGCAGAGGCGGGGGCGCAGATACGCAGTATTTT
NA,TRBJ2-3,TRBV15,NA,CATSRVDLVTQYF,TGTGCCACCAGCAGAGTAGATTTAGTTACGCAGTATTTT
NA,TRBJ2-7,TRBV10-3,NA,CAISPGDRGDEQYF,TGTGCCATCAGCCCGGGCGACAGAGGAGACGAGCAGTACTTC
NA,TRBJ1-3,TRBV2,NA,CASSVTDPASGNTIYF,TGTGCCAGCAGTGTGACCGACCCAGCCTCTGGAAACACCATATATTTT
NA,TRBJ2-1,TRBV28,NA,CASLLRSLNEQFF,TGTGCCAGCTTGCTAAGGAGCCTCAATGAGCAGTTCTTC
NA,TRBJ1-5,TRBV7-2,NA,CASSFQGYQPQHF,TGTGCCAGCAGCTTTCAGGGGTACCAGCCCCAGCATTTT
NA,TRBJ2-4,TRBV19,NA,CASTDRIGIQYF,TGTGCCAGCACTGATCGAATAGGCATTCAGTACTTC
TRBD1,TRBJ1-1,TRBV2,NA,CASLRQGAETEAFF,TGTGCCAGCCTCAGACAGGGGGCGGAAACTGAAGCTTTCTTT
NA,TRBJ1-6,TRBV6-5,NA,CASSPPRGDNSPLHF,TGTGCCAGCAGCCCCCCCCGAGGGGATAATTCACCCCTCCACTTT
NA,TRBJ1-2,TRBV6-1,NA,CASSDSPISYGYTF,TGTGCCAGCAGTGATTCCCCGATTTCCTATGGCTACACCTTC
NA,TRBJ2-2,TRBV27,few,CASRRGSGTGELFF,TGTGCCAGCAGACGGGGGAGTGGGACCGGGGAGCTGTTTTTT
NA,TRBJ1-3,TRBV6-1,NA,CASSKTTIPTIYF,TGTGCCAGCAGTAAAACGACAATCCCCACCATATATTTT
NA,TRBJ2-1,TRBV27,NA,CASRAGGGYNEQFF,TGTGCCAGCAGAGCAGGGGGGGGATACAATGAGCAGTTCTTC
NA,TRBJ1-2,TRBV28,NA,CASSLFGVAGYTF,TGTGCCAGCAGTTTATTCGGGGTAGCTGGCTACACCTTC
TRBD1,TRBJ1-4,TRBV5-4,NA,CASSLGPGQGGEKLFF,TGTGCCAGCAGCTTGGGACCGGGACAGGGAGGGGAAAAACTGTTTTTT